The entry that follows covers one T cell receptor beta chain sequence. The data belong to a study of cytomegalovirus exposure and HLA in healthy donors. Primers included in the PCR were 60 Vbeta and 13 Jbeta primers. The data were produced by immunoSEQ multiplex PCR, yet TCRdb's version contains in-frame clones alone and is incomplete. This table holds about 93,000 clones, around 84% found once. Per germline, CDR1 MNHEY and CDR2 SVGAGI. The V and J ends lost 8 bases and 2 bases respectively, with 14 bases between them. The CDR3 runs to 14 residues. Sequencing was carried out using PBMCs. V and J are TRBV6-5 and TRBJ2-3; D is perhaps TRBD2 (6 bases). This clonotype was obtained from a woman in her 40s in good health and CMV-seronegative. The CDR3 here is CASRQEGLTDTQYF. The CDR3 DNA is TGTGCCAGCCGTCAGGAGGGGCTCACAGATACGCAGTATTTT.